These T cell receptor beta chains were read from a single sample in a study of T cell responses to AZD1222 COVID-19 vaccine. TCRdb's copy holds only in-frame clones and misses some; the assay was immunoSEQ multiplex PCR. The sample yields around 180,000 clones, roughly 88% seen once. Sequenced material: peripheral blood, taken on day 0 of AZD1222 vaccination. All receptors derive from an adult in good health. CDR3s include the opening cysteine and the closing phenylalanine or tryptophan. The D gene is left open where the match is weak. The listing skips clone size in some rows; elsewhere it reads once, few, many or a size class.

size,D,V,J,DNA,CDR3
-,-,TRBV7-3,TRBJ1-5,TGTGCCAGCAGCTCCGGACATGCTGGGCAGCCCCAGCATTTT,CASSSGHAGQPQHF
-,TRBD1,TRBV19,TRBJ2-3,TGTGCCAGTAGTAACCCGGGACAGCCGGGAAATACGCAGTATTTT,CASSNPGQPGNTQYF
-,-,TRBV3-1/TRBV3-2,TRBJ2-3,TGTGCCAGCAGCTACCGCAACGACAGGACAGATACGCAGTATTTT,CASSYRNDRTDTQYF
once,-,TRBV21-1,TRBJ1-2,TGTGCCAGCAGCAAAGTGGTTCCTGGCAGGGCGTCTGGCTACACCTTC,CASSKVVPGRASGYTF
-,-,TRBV10-2,TRBJ1-1,TGCGCCAGCAGTAGCACATTTGAAGCTTTCTTT,CASSSTFEAFF
-,TRBD1,TRBV4-1,TRBJ1-2,TGCGCCAGCAGCCAAGTTGGACAGGGGGGCTATGGCTACACCTTC,CASSQVGQGGYGYTF
-,-,TRBV6-1,TRBJ2-4,TGTGCCAGCAGTGAACAGGGGTTCGCCAAAAACATTCAGTACTTC,CASSEQGFAKNIQYF
-,TRBD2,TRBV12-5,TRBJ2-7,TGTGCTAGTGGTTTGGGCCCTAAGGGACTAGCGGGACCCTCCTACGAGCAGTACTTC,CASGLGPKGLAGPSYEQYF
-,TRBD2,TRBV10-3,TRBJ2-5,TGTGCCGCCGTAGCGGGGGACCAAGAGACCCAGTACTTC,CAAVAGDQETQYF
-,-,TRBV27,TRBJ2-3,TGTGCCAGCTGGGCTAGCGGCACAGATACGCAGTATTTT,CASWASGTDTQYF
-,TRBD1,TRBV7-9,TRBJ1-1,TGTGCCAGCGCACAGGGGTCCCACACTGAAGCTTTCTTT,CASAQGSHTEAFF
-,TRBD1,TRBV30,TRBJ2-1,TGTGCCTGGAATCGACAGGGTGAGCAGTTCTTC,CAWNRQGEQFF
-,TRBD2,TRBV10-3,TRBJ2-7,TGTGCCATCATGGAAACTAGCGGGGGGCGCCCTTCCTACGAGCAGTACTTC,CAIMETSGGRPSYEQYF
-,-,TRBV6-5,TRBJ1-4,TGTGCCAGCAGTTACGTGGAGGATGAAAAACTGTTTTTT,CASSYVEDEKLFF
-,-,TRBV6-5,TRBJ1-3,TGTGCCAGCAGTTACTCCGCCTACAACACCATATATTTT,CASSYSAYNTIYF
-,TRBD1,TRBV19,TRBJ1-5,TGTGCCAGCGGGACAGGGTATCAGCCCCAGCATTTT,CASGTGYQPQHF
-,-,TRBV7-2,TRBJ1-1,TGTGCCAGCAGCTTAGCTCCCGGACACCTGAACACTGAAGCTTTCTTT,CASSLAPGHLNTEAFF
-,-,TRBV12-3/TRBV12-4,TRBJ1-2,TGTGCCAGCAGCGGGCAGAACTATGGCTACACCTTC,CASSGQNYGYTF
-,-,TRBV5-5,TRBJ1-5,TGTGCCAGCAGCTCCTACAGGGATCGGCAGCCCCAGCATTTT,CASSSYRDRQPQHF
-,-,TRBV6-6,TRBJ1-1,TGTGCCAGCTCGCACCGGGGTGAAGCTTTCTTT,CASSHRGEAFF
-,-,TRBV29-1,TRBJ1-2,TGCAGCGTTGTGTCAGACACCTATGGCTACACCTTC,CSVVSDTYGYTF
once,-,TRBV5-5,TRBJ1-2,TGTGCCAGCAGCTTAACAGGCGTCTATGGCTACACCTTC,CASSLTGVYGYTF
-,-,TRBV4-1,TRBJ2-5,TGCGCCAGCAGCCAAGTTGGGGGGGCCTCGAAGACCCAGTACTTC,CASSQVGGASKTQYF
-,-,TRBV7-2,TRBJ1-2,TGTGCCAGCAGCTTAGGTATCTATGGCTACACCTTC,CASSLGIYGYTF
once,-,TRBV10-3,TRBJ1-2,TGTGCCATCAACCGGGACCTTGATGGCTACACCTTC,CAINRDLDGYTF
-,-,TRBV7-9,TRBJ2-3,TGTGCCAGCAGCTCCACGTCCAGCCGGGATACGCAGTATTTT,CASSSTSSRDTQYF
-,-,TRBV28,TRBJ1-2,TGTGCCAGCAGTTTTATCCCCTCCTATGGCTACACCTTC,CASSFIPSYGYTF
-,-,TRBV6-5,TRBJ2-7,TGTGCCAGCAGAGGCGGTTCCTACGAGCAGTACTTC,CASRGGSYEQYF
-,-,TRBV7-2,TRBJ1-3,TGTGCCAGCAGCCTTTTCTCTGGAAACACCATATATTTT,CASSLFSGNTIYF
-,-,TRBV4-2,TRBJ2-7,TGTGCCAGCAGCCAAGATATCGCGGTAACCTACGAGCAGTACTTC,CASSQDIAVTYEQYF
once,-,TRBV5-8,TRBJ2-7,TGTGCCAGTTGGGACCCTCCAACCTACGAGCAGTACTTC,CASWDPPTYEQYF
-,-,TRBV19,TRBJ1-1,TGTGCCAGTAGTATAGCCCTCCAGGGCCGGATGAACACTGAAGCTTTCTTT,CASSIALQGRMNTEAFF
-,-,TRBV6-5,TRBJ2-3,TGTGCCAGCAGCAACAGCGGCGATACGCAGTATTTT,CASSNSGDTQYF
-,-,TRBV6-2/TRBV6-3,TRBJ1-3,TGTGCCAGCAGTTGGAGCTCTGGAAACACCATATATTTT,CASSWSSGNTIYF
-,-,TRBV19,TRBJ2-3,TGTGCCAGTAGTATCGGGCAGGGCCCTAGCACAGATACGCAGTATTTT,CASSIGQGPSTDTQYF
-,-,TRBV4-1,TRBJ2-7,TGCGCCAGCAGCCAAGCACCCGGGCGCGGCTCCTACGAGCAGTACTTC,CASSQAPGRGSYEQYF